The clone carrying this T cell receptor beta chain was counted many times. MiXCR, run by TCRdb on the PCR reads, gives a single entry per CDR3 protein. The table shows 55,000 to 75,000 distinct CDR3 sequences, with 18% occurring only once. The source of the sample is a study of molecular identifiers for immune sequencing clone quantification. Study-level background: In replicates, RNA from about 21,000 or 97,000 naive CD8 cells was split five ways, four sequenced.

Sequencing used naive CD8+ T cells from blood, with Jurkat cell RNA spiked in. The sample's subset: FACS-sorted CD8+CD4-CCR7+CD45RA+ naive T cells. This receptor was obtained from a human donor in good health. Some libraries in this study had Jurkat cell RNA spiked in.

The CDR3 DNA is TGCGCCAGCAGCCGAGGGACAGGGGTTAGGGACACTGAAGCTTTCTTT. Its protein is CASSRGTGVRDTEAFF. The chain recombines TRBV4-1 with TRBJ1-1, with TRBD1 identical over 10 bases. CDR3 length: 16 amino acids. CDR1 is MGHRA and CDR2 is YSYEKL in the germline V gene. The J segment lost 3 bases and the V segment lost 4 bases, leaving 8 bases of the junction unmatched.